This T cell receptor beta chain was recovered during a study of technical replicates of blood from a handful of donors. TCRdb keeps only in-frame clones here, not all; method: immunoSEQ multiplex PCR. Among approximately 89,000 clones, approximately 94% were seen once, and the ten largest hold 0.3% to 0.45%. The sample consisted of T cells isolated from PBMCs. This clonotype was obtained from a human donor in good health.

The CDR3 spells CAWSWGLGGNEQFF. The CDR3 nucleotides read TGTGCCTGGAGTTGGGGACTAGGGGGCAATGAGCAGTTCTTC. J is TRBJ2-1 and V is TRBV30, with 8 bases that match TRBD2. The germline V gene has CDR1 GTSNPN and CDR2 SVGIG (reference sequence). There are 14 residues in the CDR3. After removal of 2 bases from V and 6 bases from J, the junction contained 6 bases not matched to a gene.